Presented here are 4 T cell receptor beta chains from one specimen sequenced in a study of T cell responses to AZD1222 COVID-19 vaccine (dated by TCRdb to about 2021). The sample's time point label, decoded: about 28 days (+/-7) after the second vaccine dose. The library came from the immunoSEQ multiplex PCR assay. Sourced from immuneACCESS, this table was stored by TCRdb with only in-frame sequences that have V and J called. A share of the clones is absent; for the studies checked, an unresolved V gene accounts for under half, and the remainder has no known explanation. The sample data list around 110,000 clones, and around 91% of these were observed just once. The top ten clones comprise 1.5% to 2% of the sample. Specimen: peripheral blood, collected 28 days after the second AZD1222 dose. Receptor source: an adult who received the AZD1222 COVID-19 vaccine.

J is TRBJ1-5 and V is TRBV11-2; TRBD1 might be the D (5 bases). From germline, CDR1 is SGHAT and CDR2 FQNNGV. The CDR3 extends over 15 amino acids. Deletions cut 4 bases from V and 4 bases from J, with 14 bases between. Written as DNA, the CDR3 is TGTGCCAGCAGCTCGGACATCCTCGGGAATCAGCCCCAGCATTTT. Its translation: CASSSDILGNQPQHF.

The chain uses TRBV21-1 and TRBJ2-6; the DNA was not used to check the table's D call, TRBD1. TRBV21-1 counts as a pseudogene. The CDR3 totals 18 residues. CDR3 coding DNA: TGTGCCAGCGGTTGGGGGACAGGGCTATCTTCTGGGGCCAACGTCCTGACTTTC. It codes for CASGWGTGLSSGANVLTF.

The chain recombines TRBV24-1 with TRBJ2-5, with TRBD1 identical over 7 bases. V shed 1 base, J shed 5 bases, and the junction held 15 bases outside the gene matches. The CDR3 has 18 residues. CDR1 and CDR2 from the germline V gene are KGHDR and SFDVKD. For the CDR3, the DNA is TGTGCCACCAGTGATTTTCCGGAGACAGGGTCTTTGCGGGAGACCCAGTACTTC. Amino acids: CATSDFPETGSLRETQYF.

The J gene is TRBJ1-6, the V gene TRBV11-1; the D is unclear. V was clipped by 2 bases and J by 8 bases, with 10 bases between them. CDR1 SGHAT and CDR2 FQDESV come from the germline V gene (reference sequence). This CDR3 is built from 14 residues. The CDR3 DNA follows: TGTGCCAGCAGCTTAAATGAAGTGTATTCACCCCTCCACTTT. Translated: CASSLNEVYSPLHF.